Listed here are 10 T cell receptor beta chains from one sample, sequenced in a study of blood T cells in healthy people across ages. Alongside a J-beta primer mix, a sample-barcoded 5' primer served in a second PCR lasting roughly 6 to 12 cycles. TCRdb analysed the 5' RACE reads with MiXCR anew, one entry per CDR3 protein. This table has 580,000 or so distinct CDR3 sequences, 45% to 55% appearing once. Source material: blood. The receptors come from an elderly man in good health.

This sequence joins TRBV7-2 and TRBJ2-7; the D gene is possibly TRBD1 (6 bases). Trimming removed 2 bases from V and 2 bases from J, with 13 bases in between. The CDR3 runs 15 residues. Per the germline V gene, CDR1 is SGHTA and CDR2 is FQGNSA. CDR3 protein: CASSLTGQSPYEQYF. CDR3 sequence (DNA): TGTGCCAGCAGCTTAACTGGACAGAGCCCCTACGAGCAGTACTTC.

This chain links TRBV5-6 with TRBJ1-1; tentatively, D is TRBD1 (6 bases). CDR1 and CDR2 (germline): SGHDT, YYEEEE. The ends were cut back, 4 bases at V and 3 bases at J, with 19 bases in the middle. CDR3 length: 16 amino acids. The CDR3 sequence: CASSQDGAGVYTEAFF. As DNA, the CDR3 is TGTGCCAGCAGCCAGGACGGAGCAGGGGTGTACACTGAAGCTTTCTTT.

V usage is TRBV4-3 and J usage is TRBJ1-5, with D perhaps matching TRBD1 (5 bases). CDR1 is LGHNA, CDR2 YSLEER, per germline. Trimming stripped 0 bases from V and 7 bases from J, with 13 bases between. CDR3 length equals 15 residues. This CDR3 is CASSQESGNWQPQHF. The CDR3 nucleotides read TGCGCCAGCAGCCAAGAATCAGGGAACTGGCAGCCCCAGCATTTT.

The rearrangement links TRBV4-1 to TRBJ2-5; 7 bases align to TRBD1. The last part of the DNA fits TRBJ2-7 better; the J call may be wrong. Germline V CDR1 and CDR2: MGHRA, YSYEKL. The CDR3 consists of 15 residues. CDR3 sequence (DNA): TGCGCCAGCAGCCAAGAAAGACAGGGAAGCTACGAGCAGTACTTC. Its protein product is CASSQERQGSYEQYF.

This clonotype was seen a handful of times. This sequence joins TRBV5-1 and TRBJ2-5; TRBD1 agrees at 8 bases. The germline V gene encodes CDR1 SGHRS and CDR2 YFSETQ. V shed 0 bases and J 5 bases; nucleotides not matched to a gene: 6. The CDR3 runs to 15 residues. The CDR3 sequence is CASSLDRTGLETQYF. CDR3 coding DNA: TGCGCCAGCAGCTTGGATCGGACAGGGTTGGAGACCCAGTACTTC.

The rearrangement joins TRBV4-1 to TRBJ1-4, with TRBD1 matching 7 bases. CDR3 length: 16 amino acids. CDR1 and CDR2 (germline): MGHRA, YSYEKL. After removal of 4 bases from V and 4 bases from J, the junction contained 9 bases not matched to a gene. The CDR3 DNA reads TGCGCCAGCAGCCGAGTTGAGACAGGGAATAATGAAAAACTGTTTTTT. This gives the protein CASSRVETGNNEKLFF.

Worth noting for this clonotype: This may come from a read error, since a much larger clone is one base off. V and J are TRBV6-6 and TRBJ1-2; the D gene is possibly TRBD1 (6 bases). Germline V gene sequence: CDR1 MNHNY, CDR2 SVGAGI (reference sequence). V was cut by 6 bases and J by 6 bases, with 17 bases left in between. This CDR3 has 14 residues. CDR3 protein: CASRYAQGIDGYTF. The DNA of the CDR3 is TGTGCCAGCAGGTACGCACAGGGTATAGATGGCTACACCTTC.

This chain connects TRBV5-6 to TRBJ2-2; D unresolved. This CDR3 comprises 14 residues. Deletions cut 4 bases from V and 0 bases from J, with 7 bases between. CDR1 is SGHDT, CDR2 YYEEEE, per germline. CDR3 sequence: CASSSFSNTGELFF. CDR3 nucleotides: TGTGCCAGCAGCAGTTTTTCGAACACCGGGGAGCTGTTTTTT.

CDR3 in amino acids: CASSTRQGGYGYTF. CDR3 bases: TGTGCCAGCAGCACCCGACAGGGGGGCTATGGCTACACCTTC. The chain couples TRBV7-3 to TRBJ1-2, with 9 bases aligning to TRBD1. This CDR3 spans 14 amino acids. J lost 4 bases, V lost 5 bases, and 5 bases had no gene match. The germline gives CDR1 SGHTA, CDR2 FQGTGA.

The chain recombines TRBV27 with TRBJ2-1, with D perhaps being TRBD1 or TRBD2 (5 bases each). V was clipped by 2 bases and J by 0 bases, with 11 bases between them. The length of the CDR3 is 16 residues. Germline V CDR1 and CDR2: MNHEY, SMNVEV (reference sequence). CDR3 residues: CASSLRTTSSYNEQFF. CDR3 coding DNA: TGTGCCAGCAGTTTAAGGACAACTAGCTCCTACAATGAGCAGTTCTTC.